The source of this T cell receptor beta chain is a study of blood T cell repertoires in COVID-19. Overall study context: Researchers got acute and convalescent COVID-19 samples from the United States, Italy and Spain.

Using immunoSEQ multiplex PCR, the repertoire was profiled, and TCRdb retains in-frame clones only, with some absent. This repertoire shows about 69,000 clones, around 86% found once; its top ten account for approximately 15%. The Seattle patients, enrolled during active infection, were followed longitudinally. The V gene's germline CDR1 is MDHEN and CDR2 SYDVKM. The CDR3 loop spans 14 amino acids. With V trimmed by 2 bases and J by 5 bases, 5 bases remained unmatched. V is TRBV28 and J is TRBJ1-2; 7 bases are a match to TRBD1. This clonotype originated in a middle-aged man with COVID-19, enrolled during active disease. The specimen was peripheral blood. CDR3 sequence (DNA): TGTGCCAGCAGTTTAGAAGACAGGGCTTATGGCTACACCTTC. Protein sequence: CASSLEDRAYGYTF.